This T cell receptor beta chain was sequenced during a study of blood T cells in healthy people across ages. Regarding the study as a whole: Older age went with lower TCR beta diversity per million T cells, in a roughly linear way. Nothing was known about donor CMV status, and this possibly confounded expanded clonotype changes.

Turning to this clonotype: What it recognizes is unknown.

V was shortened by 8 bases and J by 3 bases, with 15 bases between the two germline ends. CDR3 length equals 14 residues. Germline V gene lookup returns CDR1 KGHDR and CDR2 SFDVKD. For the second PCR, which ran for about 7 to 11 cycles, a sample-barcoded 5' primer and a J-beta primer mix were used. A template-switch adaptor that had 12 random nucleotides put a tag on each cDNA molecule. TCRdb re-analysed the 5' RACE reads in MiXCR, keeping a single row per CDR3 protein. Counted here are roughly 1.7 million distinct CDR3 sequences, roughly 30% occurring once; the ten biggest clones make up over 9%. Sequencing used blood. V usage is TRBV24-1 and J usage is TRBJ2-5; D is unresolved. The TCR sequence derives from a woman in her 30s in good health. The CDR3: CATKNPWGKETQYF. CDR3 sequence (DNA): TGTGCCACCAAGAACCCTTGGGGAAAAGAGACCCAGTACTTC.